Here is one T cell receptor (beta chain) with its context. One end of the junction does not line up with germline, which may come from a read error. The data were produced by immunoSEQ multiplex PCR, yet TCRdb's version contains in-frame clones alone and is incomplete. The data contain roughly 51,000 clones, 90% to 96% of them singletons. CDR3 length: 13 amino acids. Looked up from germline, CDR1 is MNHNY and CDR2 is SVGAGI (reference sequence). This sample is part of a study of T cells after somatic rescue of genetic block. The sequence came from a child in the first two years of life. V and J are TRBV6-6 and TRBJ2-5, with TRBD2 matching 9 bases. Sequencing input: peripheral blood mononuclear cells (PBMCs). The CDR3 loop is CASSYAGGETQYF. CDR3 in DNA: TGTGCCAGTAGTTACGCGGGGGGGGAGACCCAGTACTTC.